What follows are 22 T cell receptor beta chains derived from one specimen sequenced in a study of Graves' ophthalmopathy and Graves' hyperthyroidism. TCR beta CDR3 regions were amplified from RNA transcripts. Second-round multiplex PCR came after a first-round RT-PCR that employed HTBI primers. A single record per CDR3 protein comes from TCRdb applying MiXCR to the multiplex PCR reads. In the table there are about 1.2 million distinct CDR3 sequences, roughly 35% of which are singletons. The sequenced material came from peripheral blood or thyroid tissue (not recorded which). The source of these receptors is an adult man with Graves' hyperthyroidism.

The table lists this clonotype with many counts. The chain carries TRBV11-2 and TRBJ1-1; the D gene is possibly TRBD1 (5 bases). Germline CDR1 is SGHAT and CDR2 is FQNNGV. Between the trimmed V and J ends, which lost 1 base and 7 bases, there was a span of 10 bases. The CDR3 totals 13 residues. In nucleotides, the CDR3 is TGTGCCAGCAGCTTAGTCTTCGGACATGAAGCTTTCTTT. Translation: CASSLVFGHEAFF.

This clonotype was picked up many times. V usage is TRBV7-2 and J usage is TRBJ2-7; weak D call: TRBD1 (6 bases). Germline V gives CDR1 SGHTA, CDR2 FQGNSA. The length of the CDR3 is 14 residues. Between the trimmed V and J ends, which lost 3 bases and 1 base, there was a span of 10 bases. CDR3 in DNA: TGTGCCAGCAGCTTCCCGGGACAATCCTACGAGCAGTACTTC. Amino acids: CASSFPGQSYEQYF.

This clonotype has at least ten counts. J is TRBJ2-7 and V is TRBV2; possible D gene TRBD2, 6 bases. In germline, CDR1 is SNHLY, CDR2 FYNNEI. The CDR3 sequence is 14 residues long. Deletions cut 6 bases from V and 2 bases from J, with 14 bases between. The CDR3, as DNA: TGTGCCAGCAGAGGACTACCAGTGACCTACGAGCAGTACTTC. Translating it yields CASRGLPVTYEQYF.

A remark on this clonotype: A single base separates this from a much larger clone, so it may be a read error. CDR3: CSATTGTNRGNTIHF. In nucleotides, the CDR3 is TGCAGTGCTACGACAGGGACCAATCGAGGAAACACCATACATTTT. The V gene is TRBV20-1, the J gene TRBJ1-3, with 7 nucleotides matching TRBD1. Germline-derived CDR1 and CDR2 are DFQATT and SNEGSKA (reference sequence). This CDR3 spans 15 amino acids.

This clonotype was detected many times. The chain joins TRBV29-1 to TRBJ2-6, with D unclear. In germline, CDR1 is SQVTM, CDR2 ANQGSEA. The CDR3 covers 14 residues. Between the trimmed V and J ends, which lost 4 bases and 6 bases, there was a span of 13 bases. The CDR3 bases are TGCAGCGTTGTGGGCGCGCCATCGGCCAACGTCCTGACTTTC. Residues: CSVVGAPSANVLTF.

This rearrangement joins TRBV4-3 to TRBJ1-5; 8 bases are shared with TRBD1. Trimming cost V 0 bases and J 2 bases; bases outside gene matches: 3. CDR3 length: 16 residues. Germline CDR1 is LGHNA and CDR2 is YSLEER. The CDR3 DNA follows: TGCGCCAGCAGCCAAGATCTGACAGGGGGCAATCAGCCCCAGCATTTT. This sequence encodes CASSQDLTGGNQPQHF.

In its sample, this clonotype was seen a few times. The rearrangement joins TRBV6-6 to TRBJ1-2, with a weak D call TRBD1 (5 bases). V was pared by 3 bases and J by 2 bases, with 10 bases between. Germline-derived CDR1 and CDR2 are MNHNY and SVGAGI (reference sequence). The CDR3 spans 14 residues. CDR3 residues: CASSYLQENYGYTF. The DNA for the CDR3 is TGTGCCAGCAGTTATTTACAGGAGAACTATGGCTACACCTTC.

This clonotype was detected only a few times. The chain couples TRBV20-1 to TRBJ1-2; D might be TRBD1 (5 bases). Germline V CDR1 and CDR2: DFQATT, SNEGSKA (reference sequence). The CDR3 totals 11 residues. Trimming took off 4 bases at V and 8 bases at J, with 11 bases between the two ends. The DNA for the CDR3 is TGCAGTGCTACCTGGGGGATGGGCTACACCTTC. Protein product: CSATWGMGYTF.

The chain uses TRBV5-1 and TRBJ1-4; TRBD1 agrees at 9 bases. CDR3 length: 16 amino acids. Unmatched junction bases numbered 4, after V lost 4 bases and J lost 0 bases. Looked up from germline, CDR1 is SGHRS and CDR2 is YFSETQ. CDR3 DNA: TGCGCCAGCAGCATGGGACAGGGCTCAACTAATGAAAAACTGTTTTTT. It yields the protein CASSMGQGSTNEKLFF.

The CDR3 nucleotides read TGTGCCACCAGTGATCCACTAGCGGGGGGGACCCAGTACTTC. This translates into CATSDPLAGGTQYF. This chain links TRBV24-1 with TRBJ2-5, with 12 bases that match TRBD2. Germline assignment: CDR1 KGHDR and CDR2 SFDVKD. Losses at the gene ends were 3 bases for V and 7 bases for J; bases not matched to a gene: 2. The CDR3 sequence is 14 residues long.

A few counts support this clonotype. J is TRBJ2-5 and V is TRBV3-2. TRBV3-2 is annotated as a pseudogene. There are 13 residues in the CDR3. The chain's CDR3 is CASSDPSEETQYF. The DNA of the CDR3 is TGTGCCAGCAGCGACCCCAGCGAAGAGACCCAGTACTTC.

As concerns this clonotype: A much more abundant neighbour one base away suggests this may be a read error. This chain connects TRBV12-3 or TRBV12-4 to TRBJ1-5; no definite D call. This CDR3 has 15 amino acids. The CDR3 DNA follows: TGTGCCAGCAGTTTAGACGGGATCGGCAATCAGCCCCAGCGTTTT. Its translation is CASSLDGIGNQPQRF.

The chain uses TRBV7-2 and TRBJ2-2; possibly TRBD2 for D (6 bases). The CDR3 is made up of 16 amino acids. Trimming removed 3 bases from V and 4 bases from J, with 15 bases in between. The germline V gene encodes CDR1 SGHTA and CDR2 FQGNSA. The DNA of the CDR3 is TGTGCCAGCAGCTTGGAGGGAGGTAGCGGCACCGGGGAGCTGTTTTTT. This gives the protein CASSLEGGSGTGELFF.

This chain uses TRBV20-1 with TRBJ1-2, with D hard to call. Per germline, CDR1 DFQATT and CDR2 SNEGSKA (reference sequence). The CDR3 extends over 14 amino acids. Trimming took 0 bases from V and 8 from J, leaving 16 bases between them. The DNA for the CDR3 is TGCAGTGCTAGAGATCGATTGGGCCTTTGGGGCTACACCTTC. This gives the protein CSARDRLGLWGYTF.

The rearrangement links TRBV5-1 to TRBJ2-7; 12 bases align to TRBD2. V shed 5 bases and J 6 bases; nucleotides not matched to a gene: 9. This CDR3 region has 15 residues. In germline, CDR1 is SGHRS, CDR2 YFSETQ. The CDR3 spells CASRPTLAGGSEQYF. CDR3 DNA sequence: TGCGCCAGCAGGCCGACACTAGCGGGAGGTAGCGAGCAGTACTTC.

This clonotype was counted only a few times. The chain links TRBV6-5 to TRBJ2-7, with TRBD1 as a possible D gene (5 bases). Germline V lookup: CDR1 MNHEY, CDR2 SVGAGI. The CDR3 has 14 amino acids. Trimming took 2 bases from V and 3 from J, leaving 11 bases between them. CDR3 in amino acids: CASSYQGGHYEQYF. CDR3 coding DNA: TGTGCCAGCAGTTACCAGGGCGGCCACTACGAGCAGTACTTC.

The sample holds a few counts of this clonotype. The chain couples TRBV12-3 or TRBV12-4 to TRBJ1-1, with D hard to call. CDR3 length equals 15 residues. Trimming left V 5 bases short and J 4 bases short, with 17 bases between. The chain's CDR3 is CASSGELARGTEAFF. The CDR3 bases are TGTGCCAGCAGTGGCGAGCTGGCCCGGGGCACTGAAGCTTTCTTT.

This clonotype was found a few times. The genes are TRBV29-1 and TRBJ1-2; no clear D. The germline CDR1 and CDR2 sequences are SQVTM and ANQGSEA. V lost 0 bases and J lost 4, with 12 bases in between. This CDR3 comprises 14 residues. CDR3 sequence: CSVEDRGTSYGYTF. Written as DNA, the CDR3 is TGCAGCGTTGAAGATCGGGGAACGAGCTATGGCTACACCTTC.

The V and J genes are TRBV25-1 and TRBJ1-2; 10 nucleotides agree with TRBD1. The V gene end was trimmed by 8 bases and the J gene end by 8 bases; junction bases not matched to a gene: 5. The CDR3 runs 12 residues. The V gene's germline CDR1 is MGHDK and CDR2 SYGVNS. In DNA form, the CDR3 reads TGTGCCAGCGCAGGGACAGGGGACGGCTACACCTTC. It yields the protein CASAGTGDGYTF.

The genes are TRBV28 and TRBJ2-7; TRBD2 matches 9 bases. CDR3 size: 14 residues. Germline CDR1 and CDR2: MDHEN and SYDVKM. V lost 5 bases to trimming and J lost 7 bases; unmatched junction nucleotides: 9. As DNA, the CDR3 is TGTGCCAGCAGTCAAGGACTAGCGCTGCAAGAGCAGTACTTC. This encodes CASSQGLALQEQYF. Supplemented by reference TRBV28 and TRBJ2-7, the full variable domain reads DVKVTQSSRYLVKRTGEKVFLECVQDMDHENMFWYRQDPGLGLRLIYFSYDVKMKEKGDIPEGYSVSREKKERFSLILESASTNQTSMYLCASSQGLALQEQYFGPGTRLTVT.

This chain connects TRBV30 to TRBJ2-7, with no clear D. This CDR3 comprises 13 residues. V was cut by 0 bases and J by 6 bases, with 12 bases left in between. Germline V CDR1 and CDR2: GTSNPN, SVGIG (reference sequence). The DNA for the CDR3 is TGTGCCTGGAGTGTCCCCATGACCCTCGAGCAGTACTTC. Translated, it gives CAWSVPMTLEQYF.

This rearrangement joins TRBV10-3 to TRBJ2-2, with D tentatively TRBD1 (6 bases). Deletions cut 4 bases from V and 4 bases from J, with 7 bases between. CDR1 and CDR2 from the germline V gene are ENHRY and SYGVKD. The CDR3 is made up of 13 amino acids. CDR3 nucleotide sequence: TGTGCCATCAGTGGACAGGTCACCGGGGAGCTGTTTTTT. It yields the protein CAISGQVTGELFF.